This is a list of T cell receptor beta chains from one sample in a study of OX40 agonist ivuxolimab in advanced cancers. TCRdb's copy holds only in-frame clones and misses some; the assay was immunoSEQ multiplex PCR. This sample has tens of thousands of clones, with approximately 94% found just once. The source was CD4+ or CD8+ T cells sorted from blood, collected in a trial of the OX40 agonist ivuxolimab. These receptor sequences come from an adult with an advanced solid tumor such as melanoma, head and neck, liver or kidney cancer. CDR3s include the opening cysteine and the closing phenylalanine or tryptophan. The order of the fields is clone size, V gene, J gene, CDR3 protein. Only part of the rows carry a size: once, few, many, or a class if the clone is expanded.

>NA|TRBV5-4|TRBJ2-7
CASSGRQGSYEQYF
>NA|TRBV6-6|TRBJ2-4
CASSMDRAKNIQYF
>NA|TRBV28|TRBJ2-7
CASSFLAGGPYEQYF
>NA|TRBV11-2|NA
CASSLAPPSHPYEQYF
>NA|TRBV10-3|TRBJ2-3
CAISQTGITDTQYF
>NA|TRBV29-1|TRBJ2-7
CSVQGGRSLGEQYF
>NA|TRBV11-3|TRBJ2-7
CASSLRGAYEQYF
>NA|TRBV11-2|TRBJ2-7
CASSLSSGTGTAEQYF
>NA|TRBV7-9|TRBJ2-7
CASSFSGRPYEQYF
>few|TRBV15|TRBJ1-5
CATSPGGLGLGNQPQHF
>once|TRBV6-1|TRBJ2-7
CASSEAVGYYEQYF
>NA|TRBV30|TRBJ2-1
CAWSVWDGTNSYNEQFF
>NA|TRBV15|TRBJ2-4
CATSRDPGDILAKNIQYF
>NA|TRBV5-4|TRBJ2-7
CASSPGTGSYEQYF
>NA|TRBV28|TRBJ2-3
CASSHIGTGDTDTQYF
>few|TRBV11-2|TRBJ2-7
CASSPPGVGRFDEQYF
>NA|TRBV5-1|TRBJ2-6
CASSLDGYPGANVLTF
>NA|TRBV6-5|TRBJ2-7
CASSVLLAGGPQQYF
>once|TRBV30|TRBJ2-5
CAWSVTGLAGEETQYF
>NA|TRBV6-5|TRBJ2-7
CASRPLAGVPHEQYF
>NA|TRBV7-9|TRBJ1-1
CASSVGLTEAFF
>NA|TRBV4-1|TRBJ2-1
CASSQDASEQFF
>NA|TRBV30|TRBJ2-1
CACMMLAGSYNEQFF
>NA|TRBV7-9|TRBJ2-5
CASSQDGSSEGPETQYF
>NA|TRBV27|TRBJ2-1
CATSSGYNEQFF
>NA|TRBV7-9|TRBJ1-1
CASNTGHFMNTEAFF
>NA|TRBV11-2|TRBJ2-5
CASSLRGSEDQETQYF
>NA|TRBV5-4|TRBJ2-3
CASSQGQGAWADTQYF
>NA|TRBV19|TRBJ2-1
CASSIPSKNEQFF
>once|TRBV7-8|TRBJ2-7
CASSNRGHAGDEQYF
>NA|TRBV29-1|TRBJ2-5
CSVDNPGGAGGETQYF
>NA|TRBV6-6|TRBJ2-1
CASSYLLAGGYNEQFF
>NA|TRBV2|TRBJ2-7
CASSLVLAGAEQYF
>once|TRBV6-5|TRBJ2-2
CASTTLRGAGELFF
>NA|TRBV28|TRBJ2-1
CASKQPTGGFEQFF
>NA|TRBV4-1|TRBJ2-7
CASSQRAGVYEQYF